This T cell receptor (beta chain) was observed in a study of cytotoxic CD8 clonotypes in ibrutinib-treated CLL. Deletions cut 1 base from V and 0 bases from J, with 6 bases between. This CDR3 comprises 14 residues. From germline, CDR1 is SGHVS and CDR2 FQNEAQ. Libraries were prepared by immunoSEQ multiplex PCR; TCRdb keeps only in-frame clonotypes and omits some of them. The sample carries some 200,000 clones, approximately 70% recorded once. The chain combines TRBV7-8 with TRBJ1-1, with unresolved D. The sequencing here drew on PBMCs, taken after 12 months of ibrutinib treatment. This receptor was identified in a human donor with chronic lymphocytic leukemia. CDR3 sequence: CASSLVPLNTEAFF. The DNA for the CDR3 is TGTGCCAGCAGCTTAGTCCCTCTGAACACTGAAGCTTTCTTT.